These 24 T cell receptor beta chains were all obtained from the same sample, sequenced in a study of shared clonotypes between healthy human individuals. The repertoire was sequenced with immunoSEQ multiplex PCR; TCRdb's copy has only in-frame clones and lacks some. The table records fewer than 850,000 clones, less than 95% of them present only once. Sequenced sample: memory CD8+ T cells from PBMCs. Regarding subset: CD45RO+ cells pooled with CCR7-negative TemRA cells. The source is a man between 18 and 35 years old in good health. Some clones in this sample may be carry-over from other donors' samples.

This clone was counted once. This chain joins TRBV7-3 and TRBJ2-3; 11 positions agree with TRBD2. CDR1 is SGHTA, CDR2 FQGTGA, per germline. The CDR3 spans 15 residues. With V trimmed by 5 bases and J by 6 bases, 7 bases remained unmatched. CDR3 coding DNA: TGTGCCAGCAGCCAATCCGGGACTAGCGGTGATACGCAGTATTTT. Its translation: CASSQSGTSGDTQYF.

This clone was seen only a few times. This chain joins TRBV5-1 and TRBJ1-2; D is ambiguous. CDR1 and CDR2 (germline): SGHRS, YFSETQ. V lost 0 bases, J lost 8 bases, and 8 bases lay in between. The CDR3 covers 12 residues. The CDR3 protein is CASSLAIAGYTF. CDR3 DNA sequence: TGCGCCAGCAGCTTGGCCATAGCGGGCTACACCTTC.

The gene calls are TRBV4-2 and TRBJ2-7; D is unclear. V gave up 1 base and J gave up 5 bases, with 12 bases separating them. CDR3 length: 14 amino acids. Germline V CDR1 and CDR2: LGHNA, YNFKEQ. The CDR3 protein is CASSQGLLPNEQYF. The CDR3 nucleotides are TGTGCCAGCAGCCAAGGGCTACTGCCCAACGAGCAGTACTTC.

The chain has TRBV7-9 and TRBJ2-3; D is perhaps TRBD1 or TRBD2 (7 bases each). The CDR3 totals 17 residues. Trimming shortened V by 5 bases and J by 4 bases, and 22 bases separated the two germline ends. Looked up from germline, CDR1 is SEHNR and CDR2 is FQNEAQ (reference sequence). CDR3 sequence (DNA): TGTGCCAGCAGCGGTACAGGGGAGGCCCGGGGGGCAGATACGCAGTATTTT. Its translation is CASSGTGEARGADTQYF. The full variable domain, in which reference TRBV7-9 and TRBJ2-3 provide the parts outside the CDR3, is DTGVSQNPRHKITKRGQNVTFRCDPISEHNRLYWYRQTLGQGPEFLTYFQNEAQLEKSRLLSDRFSAERPKGSFSTLEIQRTEQGDSAMYLCASSGTGEARGADTQYFGPGTRLTVL.

The chain joins TRBV28 to TRBJ2-2, with 8 bases fitting TRBD2. V was clipped by 4 bases and J by 7 bases; unmatched bases: 11. The germline V gene has CDR1 MDHEN and CDR2 SYDVKM. CDR3 length: 16 residues. The CDR3 sequence: CASSWGAGGINGELFF. The CDR3 coding sequence is TGTGCCAGCAGTTGGGGTGCGGGAGGTATTAACGGGGAGCTGTTTTTT.

CDR3: CASRPQGPTGELFF. CDR3 in DNA: TGTGCCAGCAGACCCCAGGGGCCCACCGGGGAGCTGTTTTTT. The genes are TRBV27 and TRBJ2-2, with a weak D call TRBD1 (6 bases). The germline gives CDR1 MNHEY, CDR2 SMNVEV (reference sequence). The CDR3 runs 14 residues. With 6 bases removed from V and 4 bases from J, the gap between germline ends came to 12 bases.

This clone was seen a few times. The chain couples TRBV9 to TRBJ1-1; D not resolved. The CDR3 spans 14 residues. Germline V gene data show CDR1 as SGDLS and CDR2 as YYNGEE. V was cut by 4 bases and J by 1 base, with 11 bases left in between. The CDR3 coding sequence is TGTGCCAGCAGCCCTACGGCGGGGAACACTGAAGCTTTCTTT. Translated, it gives CASSPTAGNTEAFF. Variable domain in full (rest from reference TRBV9 and TRBJ1-1): DSGVTQTPKHLITATGQRVTLRCSPRSGDLSVYWYQQSLDQGLQFLIQYYNGEERAKGNILERFSAQQFPDLHSELNLSSLELGDSALYFCASSPTAGNTEAFFGQGTRLTVV.

The rearrangement links TRBV19 to TRBJ1-4; D perhaps matches TRBD1 (6 bases). Germline CDR1 reads LNHDA; CDR2 reads SQIVND (reference sequence). The length of the CDR3 is 15 residues. V lost 4 bases and J lost 5, with 14 bases in between. CDR3 amino acids: CASSSWTELNEKLFF. The CDR3 DNA reads TGTGCCAGTAGTAGCTGGACAGAACTCAATGAAAAACTGTTTTTT.

The V call is TRBV6-6, the J call TRBJ1-5; no clear D. The CDR3 runs 13 residues. V was shortened by 4 bases and J by 4 bases, with 8 bases between the two germline ends. The germline CDR1 and CDR2 sequences are MNHNY and SVGAGI (reference sequence). This CDR3 is CASSLVLNQPQHF. The CDR3, as DNA: TGTGCCAGCAGTTTGGTCCTTAATCAGCCCCAGCATTTT.

The J gene is TRBJ2-1, the V gene TRBV13; D unclear. Per germline, CDR1 PRHDT and CDR2 FYEKMQ (reference sequence). CDR3 length: 14 residues. Trimming stripped 3 bases from V and 8 bases from J, with 14 bases between. This CDR3 is CASSFSRPADEQFF. Written as DNA, the CDR3 is TGTGCCAGCAGCTTTTCCCGACCCGCCGATGAGCAGTTCTTC.

This clone was seen only once. The CDR3 DNA reads TGTGCCAGCACCAATGGGGGTGAAGCTTTCTTT. Its translation: CASTNGGEAFF. The chain couples TRBV27 to TRBJ1-1; tentative D call: TRBD1 (5 bases). The V and J ends lost 7 bases and 7 bases respectively, with 10 bases between them. This CDR3 is 11 amino acids long. Per the germline V gene, CDR1 is MNHEY and CDR2 is SMNVEV (reference sequence).

As concerns this clone: At the DNA level, this CDR3 is encoded by other sequences in the same sample as well. V and J are TRBV7-9 and TRBJ1-5; D remains ambiguous. Germline values: CDR1 SEHNR, CDR2 FQNEAQ (reference sequence). The CDR3 totals 13 residues. V dropped 3 bases and J dropped 2 bases, with 5 bases sitting between them. This chain's CDR3 is CASSLVGNQPQHF. The CDR3 DNA reads as TGTGCCAGCAGCTTGGTGGGCAATCAGCCCCAGCATTTT.

The chain links TRBV27 to TRBJ2-5, with unresolved D. Germline loops: CDR1 MNHEY, CDR2 SMNVEV (reference sequence). V was shortened by 3 bases and J by 1 base, with 9 bases between the two germline ends. This CDR3 has 14 amino acids. CDR3 nucleotides: TGTGCCAGCAGTTTTAGGTACAGCCAAGAGACCCAGTACTTC. It encodes CASSFRYSQETQYF.

The chain links TRBV9 to TRBJ2-1; TRBD1 agrees at 7 bases. The CDR3 is 17 amino acids. From germline, CDR1 is SGDLS and CDR2 YYNGEE. The ends lost 0 bases at V and 2 bases at J; junction bases unmatched: 8. Here the CDR3 reads CASSVGSRGRPYNEQFF. For the CDR3, the DNA is TGTGCCAGCAGCGTAGGATCTAGGGGGCGTCCCTACAATGAGCAGTTCTTC.

The chain employs TRBV6-5 and TRBJ2-3; no clear D gene. The CDR3 totals 11 residues. Trimming left V 5 bases short and J 2 bases short, with 2 bases between. CDR1 is MNHEY and CDR2 is SVGAGI in the germline V gene. Written as DNA, the CDR3 is TGTGCCAGCAGTAACACAGATACGCAGTATTTT. Protein: CASSNTDTQYF.

The chain employs TRBV28 and TRBJ1-1; D ambiguous. The germline CDR1 and CDR2 sequences are MDHEN and SYDVKM. The CDR3 length is 11 residues. V lost 4 bases to trimming and J lost 3 bases, with 3 bases between them. CDR3 sequence reads: CASSYHTEAFF. In DNA, the CDR3 is TGTGCCAGCAGTTATCACACTGAAGCTTTCTTT.

This rearrangement joins TRBV2 to TRBJ1-1, with D possibly TRBD1 on 5 matching bases. From germline, CDR1 is SNHLY and CDR2 FYNNEI. V was cut by 7 bases and J by 0 bases, with 12 bases left in between. There are 14 residues in the CDR3. The chain's CDR3 is CASKLRQLNTEAFF. CDR3 in DNA: TGTGCCAGCAAATTACGACAGCTGAACACTGAAGCTTTCTTT.

This sequence joins TRBV2 and TRBJ2-2; TRBD2 aligns across 7 bases. This CDR3 contains 14 residues. Looked up from germline, CDR1 is SNHLY and CDR2 is FYNNEI. V lost 8 bases to trimming and J lost 1 base; unmatched junction nucleotides: 4. CDR3 region: CASSGTKNTGELFF. The DNA for the CDR3 is TGTGCCAGCTCCGGGACTAAGAACACCGGGGAGCTGTTTTTT.

This clone has just a few counts. Other DNA sequences in this specimen translate into the identical CDR3. The chain uses TRBV27 and TRBJ2-2; D is tentatively TRBD1 or TRBD2 (5 bases each). CDR1 and CDR2 from the germline V gene are MNHEY and SMNVEV (reference sequence). V lost 2 bases to trimming and J lost 6 bases, with 7 bases between them. The CDR3 is made up of 13 amino acids. CDR3 region: CASSLRGPGELFF. CDR3 bases: TGTGCCAGCAGTTTAAGGGGACCCGGGGAGCTGTTTTTT.

This rearrangement joins TRBV7-6 to TRBJ1-1; perhaps TRBD1 as D (5 bases). The germline V and J ends were trimmed by 5 bases and 1 base, with 8 bases remaining between them. The CDR3 sequence is 13 residues long. The germline CDR1 and CDR2 sequences are SGHVS and FNYEAQ. Here the CDR3 DNA reads TGTGCCAGCAGCAAGGACAAGAACACTGAAGCTTTCTTT. Protein product: CASSKDKNTEAFF.

The V and J genes are TRBV28 and TRBJ2-7; 9 nucleotides line up with TRBD1. Looked up from germline, CDR1 is MDHEN and CDR2 is SYDVKM. This CDR3 has 13 amino acids. Unmatched junction bases numbered 6, after V lost 10 bases and J lost 2 bases. In DNA, the CDR3 is TGTGCCACTTTTGGGGACAGGGCCTACGAGCAGTACTTC. Protein sequence: CATFGDRAYEQYF.

The V call is TRBV11-2, the J call TRBJ2-1; TRBD2 aligns across 7 bases. The CDR3 spans 16 residues. Germline V gene sequence: CDR1 SGHAT, CDR2 FQNNGV. The ends lost 3 bases at V and 3 bases at J; junction bases unmatched: 8. The CDR3 reads CASSFNRDYLYNEQFF. The CDR3 DNA is TGTGCCAGCAGCTTTAACCGGGACTATCTCTACAATGAGCAGTTCTTC.

The chain links TRBV11-2 to TRBJ2-6; D unresolved. The germline CDR1 and CDR2 sequences are SGHAT and FQNNGV. The CDR3 contains 17 residues. The V end was cut by 6 bases, the J end by 0 bases, with 15 bases between. The CDR3 loop reads CASSPRSSSSGANVLTF. The CDR3 DNA reads as TGTGCCAGCAGTCCCCGGAGCAGCAGCTCTGGGGCCAACGTCCTGACTTTC.

The chain couples TRBV29-1 to TRBJ1-1; no reliable D call. Between the trimmed V and J ends, which lost 8 bases and 1 base, there was a span of 11 bases. This CDR3 is 12 amino acids long. From germline, CDR1 is SQVTM and CDR2 ANQGSEA. The DNA for the CDR3 is TGCAGCTCACGGACGGGGAACACTGAAGCTTTCTTT. It translates to CSSRTGNTEAFF.